This note documents a single T cell receptor beta chain sequence. Its antigen remains unidentified. Only in-frame clones appear in the TCRdb table, and some are missing; sequencing was by immunoSEQ multiplex PCR. This sample has over 60,000 clones; about 90% occur once, and the top ten carry 1.5% to 2%. This CDR3 is built from 15 residues. V was clipped by 6 bases and J by 5 bases, with 18 bases between them. Germline values: CDR1 SEHNR, CDR2 FQNEAQ (reference sequence). Cycle 7 day 1, cycle 4 day 1, and baseline were the timepoints at which blood was sampled. This sample is drawn from a study of OX40 agonist ivuxolimab in advanced cancers. Whole-study context: Mean age about 60 years, range roughly 20 to 85; around 80% male. Study-wide results and caveats: Partial responders treated at 0.1-3.0 mg/kg exhibited clonal expansion among the lowest measured.

The chain has TRBV7-9 and TRBJ2-3, with D tentatively TRBD2 (6 bases). This TCR came from an adult with an advanced solid tumor such as melanoma, head and neck, liver or kidney cancer. Specimen: CD4+ or CD8+ T cells sorted from blood, collected in a trial of the OX40 agonist ivuxolimab. In DNA, the CDR3 is TGTGCCAGCAGTCCCAATAGCGGACAAGGAGATACGCAGTATTTT. It yields the protein CASSPNSGQGDTQYF.